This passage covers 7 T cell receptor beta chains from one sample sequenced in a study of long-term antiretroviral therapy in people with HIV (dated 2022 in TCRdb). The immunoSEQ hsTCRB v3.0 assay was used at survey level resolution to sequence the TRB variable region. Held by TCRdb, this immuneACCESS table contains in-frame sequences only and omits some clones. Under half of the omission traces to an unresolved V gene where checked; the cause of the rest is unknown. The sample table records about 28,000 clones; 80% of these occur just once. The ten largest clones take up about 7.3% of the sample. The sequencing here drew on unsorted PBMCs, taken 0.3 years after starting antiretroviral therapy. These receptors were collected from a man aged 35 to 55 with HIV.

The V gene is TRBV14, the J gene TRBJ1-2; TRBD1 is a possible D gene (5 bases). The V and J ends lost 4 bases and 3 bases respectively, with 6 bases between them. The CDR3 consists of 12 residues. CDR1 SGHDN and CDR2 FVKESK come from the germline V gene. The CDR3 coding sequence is TGTGCCAGCAGCCGGGGGTACTATGGCTACACCTTC. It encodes CASSRGYYGYTF.

In DNA, the CDR3 is TGTGCCAGCAGCCTTAGGTGGCGGGTCCCTGGGGCCAACGTCCTGACTTTC. Amino acids: CASSLRWRVPGANVLTF. This chain links TRBV11-3 with TRBJ2-6; the D gene is possibly TRBD2 (5 bases). Germline lookup yields CDR1 SGHNT and CDR2 YENEEA. This CDR3 has 17 amino acids. Deletions cut 5 bases from V and 2 bases from J, with 16 bases between.

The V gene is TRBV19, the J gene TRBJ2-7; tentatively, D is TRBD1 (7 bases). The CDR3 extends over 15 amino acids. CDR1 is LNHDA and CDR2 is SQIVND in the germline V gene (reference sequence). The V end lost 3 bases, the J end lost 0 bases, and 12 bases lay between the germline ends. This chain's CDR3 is CASSMGQGGSYEQYF. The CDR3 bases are TGTGCCAGTAGTATGGGGCAGGGGGGCTCCTACGAGCAGTACTTC.

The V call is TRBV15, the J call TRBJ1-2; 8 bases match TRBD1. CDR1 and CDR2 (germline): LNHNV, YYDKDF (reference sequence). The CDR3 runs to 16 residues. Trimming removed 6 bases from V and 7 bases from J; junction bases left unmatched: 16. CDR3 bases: TGTGCCACCAGTACTTACCTTGGACAGGGCGTTGGTGGCTACACCTTC. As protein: CATSTYLGQGVGGYTF.

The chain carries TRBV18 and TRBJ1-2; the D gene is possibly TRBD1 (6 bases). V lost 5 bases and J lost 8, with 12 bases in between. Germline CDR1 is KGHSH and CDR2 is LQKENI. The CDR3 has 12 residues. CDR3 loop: CASSSNRDGYTF. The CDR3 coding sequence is TGTGCCAGCTCATCGAACAGGGACGGCTACACCTTC.

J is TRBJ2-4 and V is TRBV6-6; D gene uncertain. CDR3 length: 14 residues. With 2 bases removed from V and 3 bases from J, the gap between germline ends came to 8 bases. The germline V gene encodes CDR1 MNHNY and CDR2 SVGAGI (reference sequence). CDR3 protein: CASSYRTNKNIQYF. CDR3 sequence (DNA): TGTGCCAGCAGTTACCGGACGAACAAAAACATTCAGTACTTC.

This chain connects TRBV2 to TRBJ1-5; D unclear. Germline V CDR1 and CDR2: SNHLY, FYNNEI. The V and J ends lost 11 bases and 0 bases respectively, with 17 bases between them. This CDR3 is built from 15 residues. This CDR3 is CASTDGIISNQPQHF. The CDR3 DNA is TGTGCCTCCACCGACGGCATTATTAGCAATCAGCCCCAGCATTTT.